This T cell receptor beta chain was sequenced for a study of T cell changes during pregnancy in multiple sclerosis. Looked up from germline, CDR1 is SGHTA and CDR2 is FQGNSA. CDR3 length equals 15 residues. Trimming removed 5 bases from V and 0 bases from J; junction bases left unmatched: 4. Profiled with immunoSEQ multiplex PCR; TCRdb holds only in-frame clones, not every one. This sample has approximately 100,000 clones, with 90% to 95% found just once. This clone was seen more than once but under ten times. The sequencing here drew on peripheral blood, taken before pregnancy. J is TRBJ2-1 and V is TRBV7-2, with 7 positions matching TRBD2. The receptor was derived from a female donor with multiple sclerosis, enrolled in a pregnancy study. The CDR3 bases are TGTGCCAGCAGCCTAAGCGGGGACTCCTACAATGAGCAGTTCTTC. The encoded protein is CASSLSGDSYNEQFF.